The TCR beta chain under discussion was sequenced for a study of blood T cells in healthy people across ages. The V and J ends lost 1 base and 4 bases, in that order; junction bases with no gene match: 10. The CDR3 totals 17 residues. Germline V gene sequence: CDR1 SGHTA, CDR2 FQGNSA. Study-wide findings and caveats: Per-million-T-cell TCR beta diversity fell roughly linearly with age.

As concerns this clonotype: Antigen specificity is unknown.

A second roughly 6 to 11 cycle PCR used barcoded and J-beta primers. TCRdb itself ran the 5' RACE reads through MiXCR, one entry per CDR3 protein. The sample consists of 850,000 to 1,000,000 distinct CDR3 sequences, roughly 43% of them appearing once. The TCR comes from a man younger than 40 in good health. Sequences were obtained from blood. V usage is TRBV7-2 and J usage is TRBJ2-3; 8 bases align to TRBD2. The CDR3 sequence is CASSLGARGGRADTQYF. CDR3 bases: TGTGCCAGCAGCTTAGGGGCCCGGGGGGGCCGGGCAGATACGCAGTATTTT.